Listed below are T cell receptor beta chains from one sample, sequenced in a study of human T cells and chemical hapten exposure. Each CDR3 protein gets one entry after TCRdb re-called the RACE reads with MiXCR. The sample has just over 350,000 distinct CDR3 sequences; just under 6.5% are singletons. Source: whole blood, taken in connection with sensitization to the hapten diphenylcyclopropenone (DPC). These receptors came from a woman between 18 and 29 years old with alopecia areata. Some clones in this sample may be carry-over from other donors' samples. The CDR3 runs from the conserved cysteine through the conserved F or W. Each record gives: V gene, clone size, J gene, D gene, CDR3 DNA, CDR3 protein. The D gene is left open where the match is weak. Clone size, where shown, is once, few, many, or a class for clones that have expanded.

TRBV7-3,few,TRBJ2-5,NA,TGTGCCAGCAGCGCCGAGCTCCAAGAGACCCAGTACTTC,CASSAELQETQYF
TRBV4-2,NA,TRBJ2-7,TRBD1,TGTGCCAGCAGCCAACCCCGGGACAGCTACGAGCAGTACTTC,CASSQPRDSYEQYF
TRBV4-3,many,TRBJ1-1,TRBD1,TGCGCCAGCAGCTCCACAGGGGTCACTGAAGCTTTCTTT,CASSSTGVTEAFF
TRBV6-1,NA,TRBJ2-5,NA,TGTGCCAGCAGCTCGACAGATTGGGAGACCCAGTACTTC,CASSSTDWETQYF
TRBV6-1,NA,TRBJ2-7,NA,TGTGCCAGCAGTGGGGGAAAGATTCCGGGGCACGCAATGTCCTACGAGCAGTACTTC,CASSGGKIPGHAMSYEQYF
TRBV6-1,many,TRBJ2-3,TRBD2,TGTGCCAGCAGTCCCGGGACTAGCGGGGCCGGGGGCACAGATACGCAGTATTTT,CASSPGTSGAGGTDTQYF
TRBV4-3,NA,TRBJ2-2,TRBD1,TGCGCCAGCAGCCGTAAGACAGGGGGCTCAAACACCGGGGAGCTGTTTTTT,CASSRKTGGSNTGELFF
TRBV2,many,TRBJ1-1,NA,TGTGCCAGCAGCCGGGGAAAAGCTTTCTTT,CASSRGKAFF
TRBV6-1,few,TRBJ1-6,NA,TGTGCCAGCAGTGACCAGGGCGGCAATTCACCCCTCCACTTT,CASSDQGGNSPLHF
TRBV7-9,many,TRBJ1-4,NA,TGTGCCAGCAGCCCTGGACAGCGGGGAACTAATGAAAAACTGTTTTTT,CASSPGQRGTNEKLFF